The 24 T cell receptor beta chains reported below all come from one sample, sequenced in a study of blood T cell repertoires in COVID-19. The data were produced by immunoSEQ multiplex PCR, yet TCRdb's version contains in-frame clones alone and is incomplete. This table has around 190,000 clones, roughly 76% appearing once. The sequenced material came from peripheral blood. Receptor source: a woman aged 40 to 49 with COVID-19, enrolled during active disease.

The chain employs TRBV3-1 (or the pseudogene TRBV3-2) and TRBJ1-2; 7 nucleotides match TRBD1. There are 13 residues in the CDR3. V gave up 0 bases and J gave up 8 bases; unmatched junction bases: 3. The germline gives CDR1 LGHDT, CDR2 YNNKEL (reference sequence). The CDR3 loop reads CASSQDVRGGYTF. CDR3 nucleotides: TGTGCCAGCAGCCAAGATGTCAGGGGGGGCTACACCTTC.

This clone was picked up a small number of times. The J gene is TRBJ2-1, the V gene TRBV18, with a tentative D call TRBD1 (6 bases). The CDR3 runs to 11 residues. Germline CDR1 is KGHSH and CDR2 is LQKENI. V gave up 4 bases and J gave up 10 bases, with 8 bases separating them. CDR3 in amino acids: CASSQGDEQFF. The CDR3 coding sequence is TGTGCCAGCTCACAGGGGGACGAGCAGTTCTTC.

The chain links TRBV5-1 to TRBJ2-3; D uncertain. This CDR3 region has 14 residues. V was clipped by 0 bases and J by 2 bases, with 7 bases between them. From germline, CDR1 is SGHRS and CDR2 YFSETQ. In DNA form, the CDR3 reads TGCGCCAGCAGCTTGGATTCCATCACAGATACGCAGTATTTT. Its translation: CASSLDSITDTQYF.

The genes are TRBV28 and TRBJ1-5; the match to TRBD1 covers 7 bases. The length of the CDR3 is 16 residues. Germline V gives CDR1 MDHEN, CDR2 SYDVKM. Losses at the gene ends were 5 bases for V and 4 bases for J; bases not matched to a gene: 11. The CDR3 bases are TGTGCCAGCAGTCCGCCGACAGGGTTGGGTAATCAGCCCCAGCATTTT. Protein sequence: CASSPPTGLGNQPQHF. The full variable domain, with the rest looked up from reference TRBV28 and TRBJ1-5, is DVKVTQSSRYLVKRTGEKVFLECVQDMDHENMFWYRQDPGLGLRLIYFSYDVKMKEKGDIPEGYSVSREKKERFSLILESASTNQTSMYLCASSPPTGLGNQPQHFGDGTRLSIL.

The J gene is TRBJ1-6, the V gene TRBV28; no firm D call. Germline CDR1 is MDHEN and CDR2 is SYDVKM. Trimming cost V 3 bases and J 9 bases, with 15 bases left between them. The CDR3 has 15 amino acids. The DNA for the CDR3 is TGTGCCAGCAGTTTTATTGGGAGACAAACTTCACCCCTCCACTTT. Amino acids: CASSFIGRQTSPLHF.

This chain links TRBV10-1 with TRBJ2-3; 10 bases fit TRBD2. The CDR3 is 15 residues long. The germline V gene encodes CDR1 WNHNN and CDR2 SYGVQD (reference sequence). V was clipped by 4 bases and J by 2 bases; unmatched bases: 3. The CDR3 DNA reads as TGCGCCAGCAGTGTTCTAGCGGGGGACACAGATACGCAGTATTTT. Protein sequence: CASSVLAGDTDTQYF.

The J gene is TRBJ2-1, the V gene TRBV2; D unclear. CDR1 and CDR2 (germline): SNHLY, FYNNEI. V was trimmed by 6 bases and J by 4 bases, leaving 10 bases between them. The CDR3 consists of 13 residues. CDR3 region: CASSSSRYNEQFF. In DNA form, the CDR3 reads TGTGCCAGCAGCTCCTCTAGATACAATGAGCAGTTCTTC.

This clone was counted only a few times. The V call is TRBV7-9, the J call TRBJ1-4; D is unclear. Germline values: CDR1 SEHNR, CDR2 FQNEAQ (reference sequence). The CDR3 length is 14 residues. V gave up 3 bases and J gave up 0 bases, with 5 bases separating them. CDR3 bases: TGTGCCAGCAGCTTCTCTGCAACTAATGAAAAACTGTTTTTT. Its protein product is CASSFSATNEKLFF.

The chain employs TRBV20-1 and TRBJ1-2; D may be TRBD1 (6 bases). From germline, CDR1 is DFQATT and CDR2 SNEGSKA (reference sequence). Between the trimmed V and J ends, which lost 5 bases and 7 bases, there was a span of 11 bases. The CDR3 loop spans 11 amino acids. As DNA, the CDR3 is TGCAGTGCTCAACACAGGGCTGGCTACACCTTC. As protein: CSAQHRAGYTF.

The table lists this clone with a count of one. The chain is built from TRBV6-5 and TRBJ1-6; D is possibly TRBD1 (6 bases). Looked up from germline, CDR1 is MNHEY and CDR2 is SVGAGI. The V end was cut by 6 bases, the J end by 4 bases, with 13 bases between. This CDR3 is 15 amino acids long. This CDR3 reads CASSRSQGYNSPLHF. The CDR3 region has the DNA TGTGCCAGCAGCCGCTCACAGGGATATAATTCACCCCTCCACTTT.

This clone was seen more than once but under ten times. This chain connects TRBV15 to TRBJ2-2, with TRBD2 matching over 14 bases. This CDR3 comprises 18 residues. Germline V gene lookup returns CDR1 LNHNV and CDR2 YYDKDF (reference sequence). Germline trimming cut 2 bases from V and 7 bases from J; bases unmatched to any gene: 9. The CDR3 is CATSRKGLAGVTGGELFF. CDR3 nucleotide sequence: TGTGCCACCAGCAGAAAGGGACTAGCGGGAGTAACGGGCGGGGAGCTGTTTTTT.

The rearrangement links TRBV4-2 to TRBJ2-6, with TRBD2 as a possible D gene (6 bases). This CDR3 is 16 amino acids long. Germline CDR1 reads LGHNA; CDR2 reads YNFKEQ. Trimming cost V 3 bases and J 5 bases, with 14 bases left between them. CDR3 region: CASSQEGQVRANVLTF. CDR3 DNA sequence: TGTGCCAGCAGCCAGGAGGGCCAAGTTCGGGCCAACGTCCTGACTTTC.

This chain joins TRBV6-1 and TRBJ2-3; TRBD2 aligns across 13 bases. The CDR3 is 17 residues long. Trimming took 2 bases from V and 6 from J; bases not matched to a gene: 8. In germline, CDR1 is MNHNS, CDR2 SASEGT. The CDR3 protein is CASSERTSGGPWDTQYF. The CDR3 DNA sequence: TGTGCCAGCAGTGAAAGGACTAGCGGGGGACCCTGGGATACGCAGTATTTT.

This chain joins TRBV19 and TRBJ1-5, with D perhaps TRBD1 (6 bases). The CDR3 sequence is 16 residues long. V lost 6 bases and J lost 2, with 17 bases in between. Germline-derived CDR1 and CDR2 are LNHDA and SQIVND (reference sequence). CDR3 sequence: CASSTFQGLGNQPQHF. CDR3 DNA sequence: TGTGCCAGTAGCACCTTTCAGGGGCTAGGCAATCAGCCCCAGCATTTT. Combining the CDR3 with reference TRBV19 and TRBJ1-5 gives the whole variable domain DGGITQSPKYLFRKEGQNVTLSCEQNLNHDAMYWYRQDPGQGLRLIYYSQIVNDFQKGDIAEGYSVSREKKESFPLTVTSAQKNPTAFYLCASSTFQGLGNQPQHFGDGTRLSIL.

The CDR3 DNA follows: TGTGCCAGCAGCCCGGGACAGGCTGGTCATGAGCAGTTCTTC. This encodes CASSPGQAGHEQFF. V is TRBV9 and J is TRBJ2-1, with 8 bases identical to TRBD1. Germline loops: CDR1 SGDLS, CDR2 YYNGEE. The V gene end was trimmed by 4 bases and the J gene end by 8 bases; junction bases not matched to a gene: 8. The length of the CDR3 is 14 residues.

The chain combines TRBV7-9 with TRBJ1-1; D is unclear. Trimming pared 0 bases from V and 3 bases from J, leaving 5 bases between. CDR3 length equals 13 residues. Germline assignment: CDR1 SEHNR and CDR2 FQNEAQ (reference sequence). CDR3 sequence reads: CASSLASDTEAFF. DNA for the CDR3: TGTGCCAGCAGCTTAGCGTCGGACACTGAAGCTTTCTTT.

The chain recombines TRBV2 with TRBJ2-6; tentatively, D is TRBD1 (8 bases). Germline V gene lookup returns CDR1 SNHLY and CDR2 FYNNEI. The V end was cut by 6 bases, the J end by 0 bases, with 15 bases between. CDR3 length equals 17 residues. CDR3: CASSLTGGASGANVLTF. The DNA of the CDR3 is TGTGCCAGCAGCCTCACAGGGGGGGCCTCTGGGGCCAACGTCCTGACTTTC. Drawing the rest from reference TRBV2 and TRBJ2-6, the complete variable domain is EPEVTQTPSHQVTQMGQEVILRCVPISNHLYFYWYRQILGQKVEFLVSFYNNEISEKSEIFDDQFSVERPDGSNFTLKIRSTKLEDSAMYFCASSLTGGASGANVLTFGAGSRLTVL.

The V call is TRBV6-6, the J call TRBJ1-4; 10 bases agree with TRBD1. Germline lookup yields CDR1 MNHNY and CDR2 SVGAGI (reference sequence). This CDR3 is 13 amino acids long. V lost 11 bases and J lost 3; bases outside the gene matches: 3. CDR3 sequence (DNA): TGTGCCTCCGGGACAGGGGCTAATGAAAAACTGTTTTTT. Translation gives CASGTGANEKLFF.

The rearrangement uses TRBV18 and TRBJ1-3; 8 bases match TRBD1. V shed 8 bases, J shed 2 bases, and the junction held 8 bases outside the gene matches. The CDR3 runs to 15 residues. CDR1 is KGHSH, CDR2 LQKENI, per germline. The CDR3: CASAPQTGAGNTIYF. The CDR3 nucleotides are TGTGCCAGCGCCCCCCAGACAGGGGCTGGAAACACCATATATTTT.

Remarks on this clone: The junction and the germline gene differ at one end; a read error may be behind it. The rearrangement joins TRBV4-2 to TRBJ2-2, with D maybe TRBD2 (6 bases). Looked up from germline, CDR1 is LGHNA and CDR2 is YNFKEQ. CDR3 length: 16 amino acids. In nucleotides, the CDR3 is TGTGCCAGCAGTCAAGGTCTAGCGTTGCACACCGGGGAGCTGTTTTTT. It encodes CASSQGLALHTGELFF.

Here the CDR3 DNA reads TGTGCCAGCAGAGCGACAGGCCAATACGATCAGCCCCAGCATTTT. This codes for CASRATGQYDQPQHF. This chain links TRBV28 with TRBJ1-5, with a possible D match to TRBD1 (6 bases). The germline V gene has CDR1 MDHEN and CDR2 SYDVKM. This CDR3 spans 15 amino acids. Between the trimmed V and J ends, which lost 6 bases and 5 bases, there was a span of 17 bases.

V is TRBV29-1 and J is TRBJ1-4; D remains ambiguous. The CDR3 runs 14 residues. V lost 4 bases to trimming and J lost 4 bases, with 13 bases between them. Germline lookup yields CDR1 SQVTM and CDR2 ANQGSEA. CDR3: CSVAQNRNNEKLFF. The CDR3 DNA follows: TGCAGCGTTGCGCAGAACAGAAATAATGAAAAACTGTTTTTT. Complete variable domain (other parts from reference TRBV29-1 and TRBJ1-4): SAVISQKPSRDICQRGTSLTIQCQVDSQVTMMFWYRQQPGQSLTLIATANQGSEATYESGFVIDKFPISRPNLTFSTLTVSNMSPEDSSIYLCSVAQNRNNEKLFFGSGTQLSVL.

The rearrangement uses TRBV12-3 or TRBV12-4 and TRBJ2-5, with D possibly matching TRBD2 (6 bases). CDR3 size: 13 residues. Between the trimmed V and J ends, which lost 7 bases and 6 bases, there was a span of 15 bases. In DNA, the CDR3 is TGTGCCAGCACCCCGGGCGCGGGGAAGACCCAGTACTTC. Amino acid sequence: CASTPGAGKTQYF.

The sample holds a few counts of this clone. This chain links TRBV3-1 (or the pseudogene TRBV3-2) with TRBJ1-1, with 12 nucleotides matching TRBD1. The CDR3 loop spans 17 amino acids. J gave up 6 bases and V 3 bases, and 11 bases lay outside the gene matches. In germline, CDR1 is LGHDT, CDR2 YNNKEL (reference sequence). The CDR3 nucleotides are TGTGCCAGCAGCCATAGTGATCGCGGGACAGGGGGCTCTGAAGCTTTCTTT. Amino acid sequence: CASSHSDRGTGGSEAFF.